This TCR beta chain appears in the sequencing data of a study of blood T cells in healthy people across ages. CDR1 LGHDT and CDR2 YNNKEL come from the germline V gene (reference sequence). The junction had 12 bases not matched to a gene; V was cut back by 4 bases and J by 3 bases. The length of the CDR3 is 17 residues. PCR was performed a second time for about 7 to 12 cycles using a sample-barcoded 5' primer and a J-beta primer mix. From the 5' RACE reads, TCRdb called clonotypes with MiXCR, one entry per CDR3 protein. Of roughly 1,300,000 distinct CDR3 sequences in the sample, around 59% were seen once.

V usage is TRBV3-1 and J usage is TRBJ2-7; TRBD2 matches 10 bases. The sequence came from a man aged 18 to 30 in good health. The sequenced sample was blood. Here the CDR3 DNA reads TGTGCCAGCAGCCTTCATCAGCGGGAGGGCCCCTACTACGAGCAGTACTTC. This gives the protein CASSLHQREGPYYEQYF.